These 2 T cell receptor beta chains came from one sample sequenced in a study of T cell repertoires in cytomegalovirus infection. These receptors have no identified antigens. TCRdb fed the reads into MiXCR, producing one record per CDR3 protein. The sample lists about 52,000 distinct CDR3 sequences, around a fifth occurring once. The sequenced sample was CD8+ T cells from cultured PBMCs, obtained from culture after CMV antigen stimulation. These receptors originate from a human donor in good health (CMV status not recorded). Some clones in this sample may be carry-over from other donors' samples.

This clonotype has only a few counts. The CDR3 is CASSLGQGVYGYTF. DNA of the CDR3: TGTGCCAGCAGCTTAGGACAGGGGGTCTATGGCTACACCTTC. This chain links TRBV7-2 with TRBJ1-2; 9 nucleotides match TRBD1. The CDR3 is made up of 14 amino acids. The J segment lost 4 bases and the V segment lost 1 base, leaving 1 base of the junction unmatched. The germline CDR1 and CDR2 sequences are SGHTA and FQGNSA.

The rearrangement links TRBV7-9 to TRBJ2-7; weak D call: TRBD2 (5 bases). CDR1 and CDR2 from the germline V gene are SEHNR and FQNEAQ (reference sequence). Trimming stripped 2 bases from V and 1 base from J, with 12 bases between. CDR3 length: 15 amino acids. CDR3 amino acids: CASSLLDEGSYEQYF. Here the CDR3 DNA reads TGTGCCAGCAGCTTACTAGACGAGGGATCCTACGAGCAGTACTTC.